Below are 23 T cell receptor beta chains sequenced from a single sample in a study of cytomegalovirus exposure and HLA in healthy donors. In the PCR, 60 Vbeta and 13 Jbeta primers were used. Sequencing was performed with immunoSEQ multiplex PCR; in TCRdb, only in-frame clones are kept and a portion is missing. In the table there are about 160,000 clones, over 70% of which are singletons. The sample taken for sequencing was PBMCs. These receptors all stem from a woman aged 40-49 years in good health and CMV-seropositive.

The chain uses TRBV5-1 and TRBJ1-1; 8 bases agree with TRBD1. V shed 4 bases and J 1 base; nucleotides not matched to a gene: 6. From germline, CDR1 is SGHRS and CDR2 YFSETQ. The CDR3 extends over 15 amino acids. CDR3 in DNA: TGCGCCAGCAGCAGAGAGACAGGGGAGAACACTGAAGCTTTCTTT. Protein: CASSRETGENTEAFF.

The rearrangement uses TRBV6-6 and TRBJ2-7, with 8 bases matching TRBD1. J lost 2 bases, V lost 6 bases, and 9 bases had no gene match. The CDR3 consists of 15 residues. CDR1 and CDR2 (germline): MNHNY, SVGAGI (reference sequence). CDR3 protein: CASSPGGTGPYEQYF. The CDR3 coding sequence is TGTGCCAGCAGCCCTGGCGGGACAGGCCCCTACGAGCAGTACTTC.

CDR3 nucleotide sequence: TGTGCCAGCAGCTTAGCGTCGGGGAGCTCCTACGAGCAGTACTTC. This sequence encodes CASSLASGSSYEQYF. This chain uses TRBV11-3 with TRBJ2-7, with a tentative D call TRBD2 (5 bases). Germline CDR1 is SGHNT and CDR2 is YENEEA. Trimming removed 1 base at V and 0 bases at J, with 10 bases between. This CDR3 contains 15 residues.

The chain combines TRBV25-1 with TRBJ1-2; D unclear. Trimming cost V 4 bases and J 7 bases, with 13 bases left between them. The CDR3 spans 13 residues. The germline CDR1 and CDR2 sequences are MGHDK and SYGVNS. The CDR3 DNA reads TGTGCCAGCAGTGCTGGACTGACCGGTGGCTACACCTTC. The encoded protein is CASSAGLTGGYTF.

The rearrangement uses TRBV6-1 and TRBJ1-1; 10 nucleotides match TRBD1. The CDR3 sequence is 14 residues long. V shed 6 bases and J 5 bases; nucleotides not matched to a gene: 6. Per germline, CDR1 MNHNS and CDR2 SASEGT. The CDR3 region is CASSGQGVRTEAFF. The CDR3 bases are TGTGCCAGCAGCGGACAGGGGGTTCGGACTGAAGCTTTCTTT.

V usage is TRBV20-1 and J usage is TRBJ2-7; D might be TRBD1 (6 bases). V shed 6 bases and J shed 6 bases, with 12 bases lying between them. The CDR3 spans 11 residues. Germline V gene sequence: CDR1 DFQATT, CDR2 SNEGSKA (reference sequence). The CDR3 here is CSAEQGSEQYF. The CDR3 coding sequence is TGCAGTGCAGAACAGGGCTCCGAGCAGTACTTC.

This chain joins TRBV9 and TRBJ1-1, with D hard to call. V lost 1 base, J lost 4 bases, and 8 bases lay in between. CDR3 length: 13 amino acids. Germline V gene sequence: CDR1 SGDLS, CDR2 YYNGEE. CDR3 DNA sequence: TGTGCCAGCAGCGTAAGCAGCGCCACTGAAGCTTTCTTT. This encodes CASSVSSATEAFF.

This clone was picked up a small number of times. The V and J genes are TRBV29-1 and TRBJ2-3, with 7 bases that match TRBD1. The CDR3 covers 15 residues. Germline V gene data show CDR1 as SQVTM and CDR2 as ANQGSEA. With V trimmed by 1 base and J by 1 base, 5 bases remained unmatched. The CDR3 region has the DNA TGCAGCGTTGAAGTCATAGGGGGCGGCACAGATACGCAGTATTTT. This sequence encodes CSVEVIGGGTDTQYF.

In nucleotides, the CDR3 is TGCGCCAGCAGCCAAGAAACCAGGGTTCGTGGCTACACCTTC. Its protein is CASSQETRVRGYTF. The chain has TRBV4-1 and TRBJ1-2; D perhaps matches TRBD1 (5 bases). V shed 0 bases and J shed 7 bases, with 12 bases lying between them. The CDR3 consists of 14 residues. Germline V gene data show CDR1 as MGHRA and CDR2 as YSYEKL.

The chain has TRBV5-6 and TRBJ2-3; D is unclear. This CDR3 has 11 amino acids. The V and J ends lost 4 bases and 6 bases respectively, with 6 bases between them. In germline, CDR1 is SGHDT, CDR2 YYEEEE. CDR3 DNA: TGTGCCAGCAGCGCGTCGGATACGCAGTATTTT. This codes for CASSASDTQYF.

The chain recombines TRBV6-1 with TRBJ1-5; TRBD1 is a possible D gene (5 bases). Trimming stripped 6 bases from V and 1 base from J, with 13 bases between. This CDR3 has 15 amino acids. The germline gives CDR1 MNHNS, CDR2 SASEGT. The CDR3 nucleotides are TGTGCCAGCAGCTCCGACGGACAAAGCAATCAGCCCCAGCATTTT. This translates into CASSSDGQSNQPQHF.

As DNA, the CDR3 is TGTGCCAGCAGCTTAGTGGGTACGGGTCAGCCCCAGCATTTT. It encodes CASSLVGTGQPQHF. This sequence joins TRBV7-9 and TRBJ1-5, with D unresolved. V dropped 1 base and J dropped 6 bases, with 10 bases sitting between them. The CDR3 has 14 residues. The germline CDR1 and CDR2 sequences are SEHNR and FQNEAQ (reference sequence).

This chain uses TRBV19 with TRBJ2-1, with TRBD2 identical over 10 bases. The J segment lost 7 bases and the V segment lost 2 bases, leaving 2 bases of the junction unmatched. CDR3 size: 14 residues. CDR1 and CDR2 (germline): LNHDA, SQIVND (reference sequence). The CDR3 reads CASSISAGGNEQFF. The DNA of the CDR3 is TGTGCCAGTAGTATATCAGCGGGAGGGAATGAGCAGTTCTTC.

The gene calls are TRBV9 and TRBJ2-3, with 9 nucleotides matching TRBD2. J was trimmed by 0 bases and V by 3 bases; bases with no gene match: 14. Per germline, CDR1 SGDLS and CDR2 YYNGEE. The CDR3 has 19 amino acids. The CDR3 region is CASSAVGAGGPSSTDTQYF. CDR3 bases: TGTGCCAGCAGCGCCGTTGGGGCGGGGGGGCCTTCTAGCACAGATACGCAGTATTTT. Using reference TRBV9 and TRBJ2-3 for the parts outside the CDR3, the full variable domain is DSGVTQTPKHLITATGQRVTLRCSPRSGDLSVYWYQQSLDQGLQFLIQYYNGEERAKGNILERFSAQQFPDLHSELNLSSLELGDSALYFCASSAVGAGGPSSTDTQYFGPGTRLTVL.

As DNA, the CDR3 is TGTGCCAGCAACAGGGCGGGCACTGAAGCTTTCTTT. This codes for CASNRAGTEAFF. This chain links TRBV9 with TRBJ1-1, with a possible D match to TRBD1 (6 bases). Germline assignment: CDR1 SGDLS and CDR2 YYNGEE. The CDR3 totals 12 residues. V was shortened by 6 bases and J by 4 bases, with 10 bases between the two germline ends.

The rearrangement joins TRBV7-2 to TRBJ1-1, with D possibly matching TRBD1 (5 bases). V lost 0 bases to trimming and J lost 2 bases, with 13 bases between them. CDR1 is SGHTA, CDR2 FQGNSA, per germline. This CDR3 has 16 residues. The CDR3 coding sequence is TGTGCCAGCAGCTTAGCTACGGGACTCGGAAACACTGAAGCTTTCTTT. Translating it yields CASSLATGLGNTEAFF.

Notes on this clone: The junction differs from germline at one of its ends, possibly a read error. This chain links TRBV7-9 with TRBJ2-7, with TRBD1 matching 8 bases. This CDR3 region has 14 residues. From germline, CDR1 is SEHNR and CDR2 FQNEAQ (reference sequence). CDR3 nucleotide sequence: TGTTCCAGCAGCTTAGCTGGGACAGGCTACGAGCAGTACTTC. Translating it yields CSSSLAGTGYEQYF.

This chain joins TRBV7-2 and TRBJ2-3, with 14 positions matching TRBD2. Germline V lookup: CDR1 SGHTA, CDR2 FQGNSA. V dropped 5 bases and J dropped 6; count of bases not matched to a gene: 10. This CDR3 has 17 amino acids. CDR3 region: CASSKRRLAGGGDTQYF. In DNA form, the CDR3 reads TGTGCCAGCAGCAAAAGACGACTAGCGGGAGGGGGGGATACGCAGTATTTT.

J is TRBJ2-7 and V is TRBV2, with 9 nucleotides matching TRBD1. Germline values: CDR1 SNHLY, CDR2 FYNNEI. This CDR3 spans 17 amino acids. The V segment lost 6 bases and the J segment 4 bases; nucleotides outside the gene matches: 16. The CDR3 loop is CASSRRTGTGTPYEQYF. CDR3 nucleotide sequence: TGTGCCAGCAGCAGACGAACCGGGACAGGGACCCCGTACGAGCAGTACTTC.

The genes are TRBV7-6 and TRBJ1-1; a weak D match, TRBD1 (5 bases). The V gene lost 5 bases and the J gene lost 5 bases, with 12 bases spanning the gap. Looked up from germline, CDR1 is SGHVS and CDR2 is FNYEAQ. The CDR3 consists of 13 residues. The CDR3 reads CASSREEGTEAFF. The CDR3 DNA reads as TGTGCCAGCAGCCGAGAGGAGGGGACTGAAGCTTTCTTT. The full variable domain, its missing parts supplied by reference TRBV7-6 and TRBJ1-1, is GAGVSQSPRYKVTKRGQDVALRCDPISGHVSLYWYRQALGQGPEFLTYFNYEAQQDKSGLPNDRFSAERPEGSISTLTIQRTEQRDSAMYRCASSREEGTEAFFGQGTRLTVV.

The CDR3 DNA reads as TGTGCCAGTAGTAGACTAGCGGGGGGTGGTGAGACCCAGTACTTC. Translating gives CASSRLAGGGETQYF. The chain has TRBV19 and TRBJ2-5; the match to TRBD2 covers 13 bases. This CDR3 has 15 amino acids. V gave up 4 bases and J gave up 5 bases; unmatched junction bases: 4. Germline V gene sequence: CDR1 LNHDA, CDR2 SQIVND (reference sequence).

This chain links TRBV6-1 with TRBJ2-3; TRBD1 matches 7 bases. V was pared by 6 bases and J by 2 bases, with 5 bases of the junction left unmatched. CDR1 MNHNS and CDR2 SASEGT come from the germline V gene. The CDR3 sequence is 14 residues long. The CDR3 region has the DNA TGTGCCAGCAGAAAGGGACAGTTCACAGATACGCAGTATTTT. Protein sequence: CASRKGQFTDTQYF.

V and J are TRBV30 and TRBJ1-3, with 7 bases aligning to TRBD1. The CDR3 loop spans 13 amino acids. The germline V gene encodes CDR1 GTSNPN and CDR2 SVGIG (reference sequence). V lost 0 bases to trimming and J lost 6 bases; unmatched junction nucleotides: 2. The CDR3 is CAWSVTGINTIYF. The CDR3, as DNA: TGTGCCTGGAGTGTGACAGGGATAAACACCATATATTTT.